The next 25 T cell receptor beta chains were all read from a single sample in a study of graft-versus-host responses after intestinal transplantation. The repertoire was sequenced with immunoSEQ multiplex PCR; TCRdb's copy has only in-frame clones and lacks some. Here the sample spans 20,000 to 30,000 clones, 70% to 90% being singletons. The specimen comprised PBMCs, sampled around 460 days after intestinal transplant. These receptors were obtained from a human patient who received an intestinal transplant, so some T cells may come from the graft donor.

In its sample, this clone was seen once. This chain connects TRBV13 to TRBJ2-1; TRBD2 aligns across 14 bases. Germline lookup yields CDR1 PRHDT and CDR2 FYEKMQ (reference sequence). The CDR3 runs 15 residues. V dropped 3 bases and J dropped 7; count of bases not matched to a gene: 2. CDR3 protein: CASSFRLAGGNEQFF. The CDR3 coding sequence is TGTGCCAGCAGCTTCCGACTAGCGGGAGGGAATGAGCAGTTCTTC.

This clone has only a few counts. CDR3 DNA sequence: TGTGCCATCAGTGAGAGAGGGGGCTCGACGCCGAAAGGGGCCTACAATGAGCAGTTCTTC. This codes for CAISERGGSTPKGAYNEQFF. The rearrangement links TRBV10-3 to TRBJ2-1; 7 nucleotides line up with TRBD1. Looked up from germline, CDR1 is ENHRY and CDR2 is SYGVKD. The CDR3 runs 20 residues. V was clipped by 2 bases and J by 2 bases; unmatched bases: 18.

CDR3 coding DNA: TGTGCCTGGAGCCCAGGGGATGGGAACACTGAAGCTTTCTTT. Amino acids: CAWSPGDGNTEAFF. This chain uses TRBV30 with TRBJ1-1; D possibly corresponds to TRBD1 (6 bases). V dropped 3 bases and J dropped 1 base, with 12 bases sitting between them. The CDR3 has 14 amino acids. Germline CDR1 reads GTSNPN; CDR2 reads SVGIG (reference sequence).

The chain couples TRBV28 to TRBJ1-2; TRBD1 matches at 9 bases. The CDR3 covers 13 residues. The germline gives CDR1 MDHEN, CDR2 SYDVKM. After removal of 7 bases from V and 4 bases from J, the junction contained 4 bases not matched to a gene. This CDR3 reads CASNKQGAYGYTF. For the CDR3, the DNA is TGTGCCAGCAATAAACAGGGGGCCTATGGCTACACCTTC.

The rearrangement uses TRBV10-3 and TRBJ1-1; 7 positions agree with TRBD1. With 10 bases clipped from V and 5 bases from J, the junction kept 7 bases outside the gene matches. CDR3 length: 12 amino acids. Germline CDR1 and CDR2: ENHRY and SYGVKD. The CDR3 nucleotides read TGTGCCAAGGGACAGCCCCCAACTGAAGCTTTCTTT. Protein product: CAKGQPPTEAFF.

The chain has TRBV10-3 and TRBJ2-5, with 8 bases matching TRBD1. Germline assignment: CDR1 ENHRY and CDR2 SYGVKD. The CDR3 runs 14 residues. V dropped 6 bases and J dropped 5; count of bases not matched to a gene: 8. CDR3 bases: TGTGCCATCAGGGATTCAGGGGGCGAGGAGACCCAGTACTTC. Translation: CAIRDSGGEETQYF.

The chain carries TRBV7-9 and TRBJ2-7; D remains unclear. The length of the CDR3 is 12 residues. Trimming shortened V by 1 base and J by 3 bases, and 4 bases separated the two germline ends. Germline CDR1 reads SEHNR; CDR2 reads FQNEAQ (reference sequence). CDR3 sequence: CASSLDYYEQYF. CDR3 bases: TGTGCCAGCAGCTTAGACTACTACGAGCAGTACTTC.

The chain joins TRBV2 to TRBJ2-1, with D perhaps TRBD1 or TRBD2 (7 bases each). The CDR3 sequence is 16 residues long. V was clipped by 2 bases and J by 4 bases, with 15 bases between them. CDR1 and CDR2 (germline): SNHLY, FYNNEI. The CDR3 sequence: CASSEQGEGAYNEQFF. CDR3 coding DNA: TGTGCCAGCAGTGAACAGGGGGAGGGCGCTTACAATGAGCAGTTCTTC. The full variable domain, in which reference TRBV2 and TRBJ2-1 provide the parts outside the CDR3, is EPEVTQTPSHQVTQMGQEVILRCVPISNHLYFYWYRQILGQKVEFLVSFYNNEISEKSEIFDDQFSVERPDGSNFTLKIRSTKLEDSAMYFCASSEQGEGAYNEQFFGPGTRLTVL.

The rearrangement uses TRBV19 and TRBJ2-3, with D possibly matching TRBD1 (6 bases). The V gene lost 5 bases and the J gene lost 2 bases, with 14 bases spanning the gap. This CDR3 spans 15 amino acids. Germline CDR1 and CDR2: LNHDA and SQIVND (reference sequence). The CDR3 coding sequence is TGTGCCAGTAGTGTAACAGGGCAATCCACAGATACGCAGTATTTT. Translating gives CASSVTGQSTDTQYF. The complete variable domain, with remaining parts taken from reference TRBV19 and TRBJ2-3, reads DGGITQSPKYLFRKEGQNVTLSCEQNLNHDAMYWYRQDPGQGLRLIYYSQIVNDFQKGDIAEGYSVSREKKESFPLTVTSAQKNPTAFYLCASSVTGQSTDTQYFGPGTRLTVL.

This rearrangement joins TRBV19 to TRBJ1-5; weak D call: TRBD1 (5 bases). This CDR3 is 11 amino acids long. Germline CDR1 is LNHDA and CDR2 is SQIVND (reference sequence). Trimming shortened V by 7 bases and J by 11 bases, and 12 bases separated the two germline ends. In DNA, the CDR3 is TGTGCCAGTACCCAGGGTCGAGCCCAGCATTTT. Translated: CASTQGRAQHF.

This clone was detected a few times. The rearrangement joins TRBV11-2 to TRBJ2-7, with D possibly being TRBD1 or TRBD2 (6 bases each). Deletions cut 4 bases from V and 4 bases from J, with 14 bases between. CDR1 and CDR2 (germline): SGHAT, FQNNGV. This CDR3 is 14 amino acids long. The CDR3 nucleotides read TGTGCCAGCAGCTATGGGACGGGGGCGTACGAGCAGTACTTC. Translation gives CASSYGTGAYEQYF. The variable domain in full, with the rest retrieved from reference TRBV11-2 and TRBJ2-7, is EAGVAQSPRYKIIEKRQSVAFWCNPISGHATLYWYQQILGQGPKLLIQFQNNGVVDDSQLPKDRFSAERLKGVDSTLKIQPAKLEDSAVYLCASSYGTGAYEQYFGPGTRLTVT.

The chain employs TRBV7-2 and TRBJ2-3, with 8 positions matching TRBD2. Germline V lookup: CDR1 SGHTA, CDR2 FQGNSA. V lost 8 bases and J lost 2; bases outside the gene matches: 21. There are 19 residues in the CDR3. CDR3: CASEISPNVLAGNTDTQYF. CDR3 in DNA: TGTGCCAGCGAAATTTCCCCAAACGTATTAGCGGGGAACACAGATACGCAGTATTTT.

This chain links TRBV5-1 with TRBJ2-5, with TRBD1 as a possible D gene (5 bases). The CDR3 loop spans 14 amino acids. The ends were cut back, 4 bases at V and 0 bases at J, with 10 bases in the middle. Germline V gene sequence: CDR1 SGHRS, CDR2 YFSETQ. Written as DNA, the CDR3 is TGCGCCAGCAGCCCTGACAGAAACCAAGAGACCCAGTACTTC. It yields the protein CASSPDRNQETQYF.

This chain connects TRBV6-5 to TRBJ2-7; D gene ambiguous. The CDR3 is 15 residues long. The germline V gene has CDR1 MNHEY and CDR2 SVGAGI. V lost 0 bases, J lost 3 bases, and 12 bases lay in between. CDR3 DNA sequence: TGTGCCAGCAGTTACTCTCCGAGACACCTCTACGAGCAGTACTTC. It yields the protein CASSYSPRHLYEQYF.

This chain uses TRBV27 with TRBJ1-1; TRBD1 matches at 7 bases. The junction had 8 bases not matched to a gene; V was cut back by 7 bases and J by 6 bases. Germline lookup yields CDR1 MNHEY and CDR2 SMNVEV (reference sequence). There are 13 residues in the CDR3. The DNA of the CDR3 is TGTGCCAGCATTTGGGACAGAAAATCTGAAGCTTTCTTT. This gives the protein CASIWDRKSEAFF.

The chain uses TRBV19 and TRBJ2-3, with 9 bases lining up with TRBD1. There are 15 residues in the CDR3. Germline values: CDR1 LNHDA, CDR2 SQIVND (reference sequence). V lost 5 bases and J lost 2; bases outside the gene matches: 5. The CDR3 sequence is CASSHRGHYTDTQYF. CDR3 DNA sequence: TGTGCCAGTAGTCACAGGGGGCATTACACAGATACGCAGTATTTT.

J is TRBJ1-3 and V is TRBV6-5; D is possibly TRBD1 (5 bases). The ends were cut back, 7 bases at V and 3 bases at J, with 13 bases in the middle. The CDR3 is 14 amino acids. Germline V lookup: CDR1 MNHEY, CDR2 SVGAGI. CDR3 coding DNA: TGTGCCAGCACGATGGGGCGCGGTGGAAACACCATATATTTT. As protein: CASTMGRGGNTIYF.

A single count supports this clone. CDR3 loop: CASSLEGLADKEQFF. The CDR3 nucleotides read TGTGCCAGCAGCTTAGAGGGACTAGCCGATAAGGAGCAGTTCTTC. The chain couples TRBV7-9 to TRBJ2-1, with 9 positions matching TRBD2. The CDR3 is 15 amino acids. CDR1 and CDR2 (germline): SEHNR, FQNEAQ (reference sequence). V gave up 1 base and J gave up 10 bases; unmatched junction bases: 8.

DNA of the CDR3: TGTGCCTGGAGACGCACCGTATCTGCGTTCGGAAACACCATATATTTT. Encoded protein: CAWRRTVSAFGNTIYF. The rearrangement uses TRBV30 and TRBJ1-3, with unresolved D. Germline V CDR1 and CDR2: GTSNPN, SVGIG (reference sequence). The CDR3 is 16 residues long. Trimming took off 3 bases at V and 4 bases at J, with 19 bases between the two ends. Using reference TRBV30 and TRBJ1-3 for the parts outside the CDR3, the full variable domain is SQTIHQWPATLVQPVGSPLSLECTVEGTSNPNLYWYRQAAGRGLQLLFYSVGIGQISSEVPQNLSASRPQDRQFILSSKKLLLSDSGFYLCAWRRTVSAFGNTIYFGEGSWLTVV.

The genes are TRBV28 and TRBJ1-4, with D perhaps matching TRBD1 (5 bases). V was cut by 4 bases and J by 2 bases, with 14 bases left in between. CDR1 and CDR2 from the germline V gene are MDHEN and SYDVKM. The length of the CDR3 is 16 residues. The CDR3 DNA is TGTGCCAGCAGTTCCCCCAGAGGGGCGACTAATGAAAAACTGTTTTTT. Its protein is CASSSPRGATNEKLFF. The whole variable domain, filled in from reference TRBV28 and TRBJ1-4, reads DVKVTQSSRYLVKRTGEKVFLECVQDMDHENMFWYRQDPGLGLRLIYFSYDVKMKEKGDIPEGYSVSREKKERFSLILESASTNQTSMYLCASSSPRGATNEKLFFGSGTQLSVL.

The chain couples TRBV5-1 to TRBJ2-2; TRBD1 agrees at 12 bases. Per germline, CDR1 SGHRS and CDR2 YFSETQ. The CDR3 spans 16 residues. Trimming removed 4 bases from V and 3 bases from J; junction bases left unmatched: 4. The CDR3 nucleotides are TGCGCCAGCAGCCCGGGACAGGGGGCGGACACCGGGGAGCTGTTTTTT. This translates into CASSPGQGADTGELFF.

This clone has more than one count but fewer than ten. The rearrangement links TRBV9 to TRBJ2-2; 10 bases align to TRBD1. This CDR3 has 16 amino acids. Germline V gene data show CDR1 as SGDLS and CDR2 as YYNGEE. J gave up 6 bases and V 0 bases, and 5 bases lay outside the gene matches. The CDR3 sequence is CASSVEGQGLSGELFF. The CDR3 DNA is TGTGCCAGCAGCGTAGAGGGACAGGGGTTATCCGGGGAGCTGTTTTTT.

CDR3 amino acids: CASSLRNGGTPTYEQYF. CDR3 nucleotides: TGTGCCAGCAGCTTAAGGAACGGAGGGACACCAACCTACGAGCAGTACTTC. The V gene is TRBV11-1, the J gene TRBJ2-7, with D perhaps matching TRBD1 or TRBD2 (6 bases each). The CDR3 length is 17 residues. V was cut by 2 bases and J by 2 bases, with 19 bases left in between. Germline CDR1 is SGHAT and CDR2 is FQDESV (reference sequence).

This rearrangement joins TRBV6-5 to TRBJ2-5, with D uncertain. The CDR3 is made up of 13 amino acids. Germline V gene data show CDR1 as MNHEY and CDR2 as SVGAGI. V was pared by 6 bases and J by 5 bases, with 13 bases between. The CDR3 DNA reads TGTGCCAGCAGCAAAAACAACTGGGAGACCCAGTACTTC. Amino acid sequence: CASSKNNWETQYF.

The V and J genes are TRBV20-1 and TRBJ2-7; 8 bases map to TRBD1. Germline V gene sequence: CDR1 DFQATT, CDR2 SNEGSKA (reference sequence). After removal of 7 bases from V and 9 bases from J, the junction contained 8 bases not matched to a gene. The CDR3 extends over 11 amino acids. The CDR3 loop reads CSVRDRGGQYF. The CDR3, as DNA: TGCAGTGTTCGAGACAGGGGAGGGCAGTACTTC.